This note documents a single T cell receptor (beta chain) sequence. These data originate in a study of T cell changes during pregnancy in multiple sclerosis. Measured with immunoSEQ multiplex PCR; TCRdb has only the in-frame clones, and not every one. The sample records some 110,000 clones, about nine tenths being singletons. Sequencing was performed on peripheral blood, taken after pregnancy. The clonotype comes from a female donor with multiple sclerosis, enrolled in a pregnancy study.

The CDR3 DNA sequence: TGTGCCAGCAGCCTTGGACAGGGACGAGCAGATACGCAGTATTTT. It is translated as CASSLGQGRADTQYF. This chain links TRBV5-4 with TRBJ2-3; TRBD1 agrees at 8 bases. This CDR3 spans 15 amino acids. Germline V gene sequence: CDR1 SGHNT, CDR2 YYREEE (reference sequence). Unmatched junction bases numbered 8, after V lost 4 bases and J lost 4 bases. The full variable domain, rest sourced from reference TRBV5-4 and TRBJ2-3, is ETGVTQSPTHLIKTRGQQVTLRCSSQSGHNTVSWYQQALGQGPQFIFQYYREEENGRGNFPPRFSGLQFPNYSSELNVNALELDDSALYLCASSLGQGRADTQYFGPGTRLTVL.